This TCR beta chain was captured by sequencing in a study of T cells in Graves' hyperthyroidism and ophthalmopathy. The CDR3 consists of 17 residues. V lost 3 bases to trimming and J lost 1 base, with 15 bases between them. The germline gives CDR1 LNHDA, CDR2 SQIVND (reference sequence). TCR beta CDR3 regions were amplified from RNA transcripts. The primer set for the first-round RT-PCR of the TCR CDR3 was HTBI. TCRdb analysed the multiplex PCR reads with MiXCR anew, one entry per CDR3 protein. Of approximately 400,000 distinct CDR3 sequences listed, about 15% were seen once; the top ten hold about 33%. Fresh 10 ml peripheral blood yielded PBMCs.

This chain joins TRBV19 and TRBJ2-2; D may be TRBD2 (6 bases). The sample consisted of blood. This receptor was obtained from a woman aged 30 to 39 with Graves' hyperthyroidism. The CDR3 coding sequence is TGTGCCAGTAGTATGGTCCTGGAGGGGAGGAACACCGGGGAGCTGTTTTTT. Protein product: CASSMVLEGRNTGELFF.